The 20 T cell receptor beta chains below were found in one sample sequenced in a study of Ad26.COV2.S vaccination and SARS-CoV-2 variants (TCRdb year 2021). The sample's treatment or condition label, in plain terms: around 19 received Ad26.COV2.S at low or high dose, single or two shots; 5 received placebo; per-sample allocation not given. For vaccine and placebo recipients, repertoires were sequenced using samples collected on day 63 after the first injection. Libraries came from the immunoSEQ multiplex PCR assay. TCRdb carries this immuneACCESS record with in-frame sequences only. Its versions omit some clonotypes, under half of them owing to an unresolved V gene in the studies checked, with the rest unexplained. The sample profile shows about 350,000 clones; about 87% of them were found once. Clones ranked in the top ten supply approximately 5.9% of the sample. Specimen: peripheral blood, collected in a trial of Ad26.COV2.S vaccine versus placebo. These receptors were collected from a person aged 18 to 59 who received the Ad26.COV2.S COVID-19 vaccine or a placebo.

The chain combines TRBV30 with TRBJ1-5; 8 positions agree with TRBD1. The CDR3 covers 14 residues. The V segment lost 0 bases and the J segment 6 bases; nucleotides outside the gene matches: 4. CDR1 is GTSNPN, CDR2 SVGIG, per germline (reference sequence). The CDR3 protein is CAWSVAGGGQPQHF. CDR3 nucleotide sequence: TGTGCCTGGAGTGTAGCAGGGGGCGGTCAGCCCCAGCATTTT.

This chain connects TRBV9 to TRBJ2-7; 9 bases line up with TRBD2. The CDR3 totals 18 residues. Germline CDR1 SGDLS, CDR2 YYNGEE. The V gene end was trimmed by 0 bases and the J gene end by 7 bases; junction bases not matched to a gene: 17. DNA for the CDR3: TGTGCCAGCAGCGTAGGGAGCGAGGCGGGAGGGTCGGGATTTGAGCAGTACTTC. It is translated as CASSVGSEAGGSGFEQYF.

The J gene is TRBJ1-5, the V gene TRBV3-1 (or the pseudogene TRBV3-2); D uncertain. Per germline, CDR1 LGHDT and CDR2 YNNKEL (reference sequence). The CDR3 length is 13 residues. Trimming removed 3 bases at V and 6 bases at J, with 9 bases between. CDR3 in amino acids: CASSQGLGQPQHF. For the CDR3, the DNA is TGTGCCAGCAGCCAGGGTCTCGGTCAGCCCCAGCATTTT.

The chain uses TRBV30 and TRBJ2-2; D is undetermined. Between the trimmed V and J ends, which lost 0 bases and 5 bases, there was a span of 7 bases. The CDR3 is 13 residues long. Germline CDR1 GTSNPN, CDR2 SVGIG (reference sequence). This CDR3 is CAWSVMGTGELFF. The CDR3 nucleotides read TGTGCCTGGAGTGTAATGGGGACCGGGGAGCTGTTTTTT.

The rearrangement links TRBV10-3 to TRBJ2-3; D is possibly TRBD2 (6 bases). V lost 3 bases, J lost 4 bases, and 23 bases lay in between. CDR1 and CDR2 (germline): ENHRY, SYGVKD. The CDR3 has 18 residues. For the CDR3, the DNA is TGTGCCATCAGTGACCCGTTCCATTCGGGGGAGGTTTCAGATACGCAGTATTTT. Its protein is CAISDPFHSGEVSDTQYF.

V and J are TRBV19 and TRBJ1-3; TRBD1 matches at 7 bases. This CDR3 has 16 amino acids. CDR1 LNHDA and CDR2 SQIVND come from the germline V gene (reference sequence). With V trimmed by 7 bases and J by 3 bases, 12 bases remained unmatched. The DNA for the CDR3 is TGTGCCAGTAACCATGCCGGGACAGCATTTGGAAACACCATATATTTT. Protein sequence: CASNHAGTAFGNTIYF. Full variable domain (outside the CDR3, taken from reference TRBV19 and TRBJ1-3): DGGITQSPKYLFRKEGQNVTLSCEQNLNHDAMYWYRQDPGQGLRLIYYSQIVNDFQKGDIAEGYSVSREKKESFPLTVTSAQKNPTAFYLCASNHAGTAFGNTIYFGEGSWLTVV.

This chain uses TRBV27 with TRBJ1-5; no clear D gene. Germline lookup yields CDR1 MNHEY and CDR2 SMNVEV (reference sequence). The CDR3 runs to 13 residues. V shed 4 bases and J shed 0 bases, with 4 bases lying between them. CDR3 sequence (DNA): TGTGCCAGCAGTTCATATAGCAATCAGCCCCAGCATTTT. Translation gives CASSSYSNQPQHF.

The CDR3 reads CASWGGNTIPYF. The CDR3 DNA reads as TGTGCCAGCTGGGGGGGAAACACAATACCGTATTTT. The chain recombines TRBV7-9 with TRBJ2-3; TRBD2 agrees at 7 bases. The germline V gene has CDR1 SEHNR and CDR2 FQNEAQ (reference sequence). The CDR3 is made up of 12 amino acids. V was clipped by 8 bases and J by 14 bases; unmatched bases: 13.

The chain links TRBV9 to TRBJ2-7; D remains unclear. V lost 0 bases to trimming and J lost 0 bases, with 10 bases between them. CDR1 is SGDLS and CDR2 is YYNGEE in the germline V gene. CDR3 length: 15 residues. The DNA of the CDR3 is TGTGCCAGCAGCGTAGACAGATCCCCCTCCTACGAGCAGTACTTC. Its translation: CASSVDRSPSYEQYF.

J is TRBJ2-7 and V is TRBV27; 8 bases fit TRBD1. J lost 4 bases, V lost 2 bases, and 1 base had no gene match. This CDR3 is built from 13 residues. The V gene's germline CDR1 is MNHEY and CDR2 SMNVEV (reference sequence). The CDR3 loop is CASSLGDRYEQYF. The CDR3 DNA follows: TGTGCCAGCAGTTTAGGGGACAGGTACGAGCAGTACTTC.

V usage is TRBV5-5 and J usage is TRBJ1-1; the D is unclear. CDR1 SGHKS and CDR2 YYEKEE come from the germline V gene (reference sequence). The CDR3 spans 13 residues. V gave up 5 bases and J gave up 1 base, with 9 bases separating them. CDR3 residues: CASSMKENTEAFF. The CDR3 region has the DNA TGTGCCAGCAGTATGAAGGAGAACACTGAAGCTTTCTTT.

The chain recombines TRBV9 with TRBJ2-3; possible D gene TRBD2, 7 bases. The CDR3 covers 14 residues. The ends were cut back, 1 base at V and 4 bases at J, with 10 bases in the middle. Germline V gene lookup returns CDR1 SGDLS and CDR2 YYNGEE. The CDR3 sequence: CASSVRGAADTQYF. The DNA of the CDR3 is TGTGCCAGCAGCGTACGGGGGGCAGCAGATACGCAGTATTTT.

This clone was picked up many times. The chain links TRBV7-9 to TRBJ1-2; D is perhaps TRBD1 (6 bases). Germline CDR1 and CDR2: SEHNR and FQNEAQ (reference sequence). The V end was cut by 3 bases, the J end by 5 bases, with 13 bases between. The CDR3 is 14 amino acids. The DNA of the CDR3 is TGTGCCAGCAGCTTCACAGGGTCCCGGTATGGCTACACCTTC. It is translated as CASSFTGSRYGYTF.

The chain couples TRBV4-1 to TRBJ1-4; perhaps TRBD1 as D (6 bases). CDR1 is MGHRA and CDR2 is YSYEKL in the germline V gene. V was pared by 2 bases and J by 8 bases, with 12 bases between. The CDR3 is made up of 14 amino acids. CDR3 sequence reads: CASSQPGQGEKLFF. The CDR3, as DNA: TGCGCCAGCAGCCAACCCGGCCAGGGGGAAAAACTGTTTTTT.

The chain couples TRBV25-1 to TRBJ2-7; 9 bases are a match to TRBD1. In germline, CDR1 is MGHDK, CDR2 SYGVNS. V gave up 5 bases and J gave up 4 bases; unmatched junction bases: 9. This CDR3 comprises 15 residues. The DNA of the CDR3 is TGTGCCAGCAGTCTCCGGGACAGGGAATCGTACGAGCAGTACTTC. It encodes CASSLRDRESYEQYF.

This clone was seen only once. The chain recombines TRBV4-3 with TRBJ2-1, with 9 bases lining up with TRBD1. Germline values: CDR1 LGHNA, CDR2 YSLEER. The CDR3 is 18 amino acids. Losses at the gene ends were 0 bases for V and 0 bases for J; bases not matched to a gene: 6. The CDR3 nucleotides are TGCGCCAGCAGCCAAGATCTTATGGGACAGGGCTCCTACAATGAGCAGTTCTTC. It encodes CASSQDLMGQGSYNEQFF.

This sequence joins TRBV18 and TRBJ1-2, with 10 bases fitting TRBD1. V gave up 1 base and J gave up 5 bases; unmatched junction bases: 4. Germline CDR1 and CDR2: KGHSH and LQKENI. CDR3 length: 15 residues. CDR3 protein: CASSPLDRGAYGYTF. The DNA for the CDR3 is TGTGCCAGCTCACCACTGGACAGGGGGGCTTATGGCTACACCTTC.

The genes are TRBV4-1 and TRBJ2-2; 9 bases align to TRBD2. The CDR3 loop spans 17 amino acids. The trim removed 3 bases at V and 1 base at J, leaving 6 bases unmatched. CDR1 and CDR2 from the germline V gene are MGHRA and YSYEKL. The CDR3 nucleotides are TGCGCCAGCAGCCATTCGCTACTAGCGGGGAACACCGGGGAGCTGTTTTTT. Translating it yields CASSHSLLAGNTGELFF.

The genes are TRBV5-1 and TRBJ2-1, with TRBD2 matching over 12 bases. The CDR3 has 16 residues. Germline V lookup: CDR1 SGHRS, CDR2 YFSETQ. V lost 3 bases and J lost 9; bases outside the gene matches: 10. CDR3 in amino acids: CASSSRLAGVISEQFF. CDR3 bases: TGCGCCAGCAGCTCAAGACTAGCGGGAGTCATCAGTGAGCAGTTCTTC.

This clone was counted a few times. The CDR3 nucleotides are TGTGCCAGCATTCCAGGGTCCTACGAGCAGTACTTC. Translating it yields CASIPGSYEQYF. The chain is built from TRBV2 and TRBJ2-7; maybe TRBD1 (5 bases). The CDR3 extends over 12 amino acids. V was trimmed by 7 bases and J by 1 base, leaving 8 bases between them. Looked up from germline, CDR1 is SNHLY and CDR2 is FYNNEI.